The 17 T cell receptor beta chains listed next were all sequenced from one sample in a study of identical twins. TCRdb fed the 5' RACE reads into MiXCR, producing one record per CDR3 protein. The data show 200,000 to 250,000 distinct CDR3 sequences, with around 7% seen just once and under 4% held by the top ten. These data also formed part of another study, on yellow fever vaccine responses in identical twins.

The material sequenced was memory (CD45RO+) T cells sorted from blood. The receptors derive from a woman aged 18-29 years in good health.

This clonotype was seen more than once but under ten times. The chain employs TRBV11-2 and TRBJ1-1; D possibly corresponds to TRBD1 (5 bases). CDR1 is SGHAT and CDR2 is FQNNGV in the germline V gene. V was trimmed by 1 base and J by 6 bases, leaving 9 bases between them. The CDR3 is made up of 13 amino acids. CDR3 in DNA: TGTGCCAGCAGCTTAGGGGGGAGTGCTGAAGCTTTCTTT. It is translated as CASSLGGSAEAFF.

This clonotype was seen many times. V is TRBV5-1 and J is TRBJ1-1; 7 bases fit TRBD1. CDR3 length: 16 residues. The germline V gene encodes CDR1 SGHRS and CDR2 YFSETQ. V was clipped by 2 bases and J by 1 base; unmatched bases: 8. The CDR3 sequence is CASSFNRGLENTEAFF. For the CDR3, the DNA is TGCGCCAGCAGCTTTAACAGGGGCCTTGAGAACACTGAAGCTTTCTTT. The full variable domain, with the rest looked up from reference TRBV5-1 and TRBJ1-1, is KAGVTQTPRYLIKTRGQQVTLSCSPISGHRSVSWYQQTPGQGLQFLFEYFSETQRNKGNFPGRFSGRQFSNSRSEMNVSTLELGDSALYLCASSFNRGLENTEAFFGQGTRLTVV.

The chain carries TRBV24-1 and TRBJ2-3; TRBD2 matches 9 bases. Germline CDR1 and CDR2: KGHDR and SFDVKD. The CDR3 covers 16 residues. J gave up 5 bases and V 3 bases, and 8 bases lay outside the gene matches. CDR3: CATSDAGTSSLDTQYF. CDR3 DNA: TGTGCCACCAGTGATGCCGGGACTAGCTCGTTAGATACGCAGTATTTT.

This clonotype was seen more than once but under ten times. The rearrangement joins TRBV5-1 to TRBJ2-7; 10 positions agree with TRBD1. Germline trimming cut 4 bases from V and 4 bases from J; bases unmatched to any gene: 5. The V gene's germline CDR1 is SGHRS and CDR2 YFSETQ. This CDR3 has 14 amino acids. The CDR3 here is CASSPGQGLYEQYF. The CDR3 DNA reads TGCGCCAGCAGCCCGGGACAGGGGCTGTACGAGCAGTACTTC.

This clonotype appeared a few times. V is TRBV20-1 and J is TRBJ2-3; D not certain. CDR1 is DFQATT, CDR2 SNEGSKA, per germline (reference sequence). V lost 1 base and J 1 base, leaving 12 bases between the germline ends. The CDR3 sequence is 15 residues long. The CDR3, as DNA: TGCAGTGCTAGAGGCACCCTAGATGGCACAGATACGCAGTATTTT. It yields the protein CSARGTLDGTDTQYF.

This rearrangement joins TRBV5-5 to TRBJ2-6, with 11 nucleotides matching TRBD1. The germline V gene encodes CDR1 SGHKS and CDR2 YYEKEE (reference sequence). The J segment lost 1 base and the V segment lost 3 bases, leaving 6 bases of the junction unmatched. The CDR3 runs to 18 residues. CDR3 bases: TGTGCCAGCAGCTGGGACAGGGGGTATGGATCTGGGGCCAACGTCCTGACTTTC. This gives the protein CASSWDRGYGSGANVLTF.

This clonotype was picked up many times. This chain joins TRBV25-1 and TRBJ1-1; no clear D gene. CDR1 is MGHDK, CDR2 SYGVNS, per germline. CDR3 length: 12 amino acids. The V gene lost 1 base and the J gene lost 4 bases, with 4 bases spanning the gap. CDR3 protein: CASSELGTEAFF. The CDR3, as DNA: TGTGCCAGCAGTGAATTGGGCACTGAAGCTTTCTTT.

This clonotype was counted ten times or more. The J gene is TRBJ2-2, the V gene TRBV11-1; tentatively, D is TRBD1 (5 bases). Germline V gene data show CDR1 as SGHAT and CDR2 as FQDESV (reference sequence). The CDR3 has 15 amino acids. The V end was cut by 3 bases, the J end by 5 bases, with 13 bases between. CDR3: CASSFRQGRTGELFF. CDR3 bases: TGTGCCAGCAGCTTCCGCCAGGGTCGGACCGGGGAGCTGTTTTTT. The complete variable domain, with remaining parts taken from reference TRBV11-1 and TRBJ2-2, reads EAEVAQSPRYKITEKSQAVAFWCDPISGHATLYWYRQILGQGPELLVQFQDESVVDDSQLPKDRFSAERLKGVDSTLKIQPAELGDSAMYLCASSFRQGRTGELFFGEGSRLTVL.

The rearrangement uses TRBV28 and TRBJ1-1; D is unresolved. Germline V gene data show CDR1 as MDHEN and CDR2 as SYDVKM. The V and J ends lost 1 base and 3 bases respectively, with 9 bases between them. This CDR3 has 14 residues. The CDR3 is CASSLFWEYTEAFF. Written as DNA, the CDR3 is TGTGCCAGCAGTTTATTTTGGGAGTACACTGAAGCTTTCTTT.

This clonotype has a count of ten or more. The chain's CDR3 is CAIPGLGRETQYF. The DNA of the CDR3 is TGTGCCATCCCGGGACTAGGGCGCGAGACCCAGTACTTC. The V and J genes are TRBV10-3 and TRBJ2-5; 8 bases align to TRBD2. This CDR3 has 13 amino acids. With V trimmed by 8 bases and J by 5 bases, 7 bases remained unmatched. Germline assignment: CDR1 ENHRY and CDR2 SYGVKD.

The sample holds a few counts of this clonotype. The chain uses TRBV20-1 and TRBJ1-2; possible D gene TRBD1, 5 bases. Trimming took off 5 bases at V and 8 bases at J, with 24 bases between the two ends. CDR3 size: 15 residues. Per the germline V gene, CDR1 is DFQATT and CDR2 is SNEGSKA (reference sequence). The DNA of the CDR3 is TGCAGTGCTGGCGCTTCACTGGGACGGATCACCGGCTACACCTTC. Its translation: CSAGASLGRITGYTF.

The table lists this clonotype with a count of one. A read error is possible here, since a much larger clone lies one base away. The J gene is TRBJ2-1, the V gene TRBV20-1, with 7 bases matching TRBD2. Germline lookup yields CDR1 DFQATT and CDR2 SNEGSKA (reference sequence). The length of the CDR3 is 16 residues. The CDR3 sequence is CSARLTAGSSYNGQFF. CDR3 DNA: TGCAGTGCTAGACTTACAGCGGGGAGCTCCTACAATGGGCAGTTCTTC.

The sample holds many counts of this clonotype. The rearrangement uses TRBV7-8 and TRBJ2-4; 13 bases are shared with TRBD2. CDR3 length: 19 amino acids. V lost 1 base, J lost 0 bases, and 6 bases stayed unmatched. Germline values: CDR1 SGHVS, CDR2 FQNEAQ. CDR3 sequence (DNA): TGTGCCAGCAGCTTAGTTGGGACTAGCGGGATGCTAGCCAAAAACATTCAGTACTTC. This codes for CASSLVGTSGMLAKNIQYF.

This clonotype appeared many times. CDR3 protein: CASSLRGGSYNEQFF. In DNA, the CDR3 is TGTGCCAGCAGTTTACGGGGGGGCTCCTACAATGAGCAGTTCTTC. The chain employs TRBV27 and TRBJ2-1; TRBD2 aligns across 8 bases. J lost 0 bases, V lost 2 bases, and 0 bases had no gene match. Germline loops: CDR1 MNHEY, CDR2 SMNVEV (reference sequence). The CDR3 consists of 15 residues.

The sample holds many counts of this clonotype. The chain carries TRBV7-6 and TRBJ1-2; TRBD1 might be the D (5 bases). V dropped 8 bases and J dropped 8 bases, with 15 bases sitting between them. This CDR3 spans 12 amino acids. Germline V lookup: CDR1 SGHVS, CDR2 FNYEAQ. Here the CDR3 reads CASSRDGRGYTF. In DNA form, the CDR3 reads TGTGCCAGCTCCCGGGACGGGAGGGGCTACACCTTC.

This chain links TRBV6-1 with TRBJ2-5; 8 positions match TRBD2. Germline V gene sequence: CDR1 MNHNS, CDR2 SASEGT. This CDR3 region has 16 residues. With V trimmed by 5 bases and J by 3 bases, 11 bases remained unmatched. CDR3 coding DNA: TGTGCCAGCAGTCAATCTACTAGCGGCGTAAAAGAGACCCAGTACTTC. Protein sequence: CASSQSTSGVKETQYF.

This clonotype was seen repeatedly, ten times or more. The chain links TRBV25-1 to TRBJ2-7, with 9 bases aligning to TRBD1. This CDR3 spans 18 amino acids. CDR1 MGHDK and CDR2 SYGVNS come from the germline V gene. With V trimmed by 1 base and J by 3 bases, 13 bases remained unmatched. As DNA, the CDR3 is TGTGCCAGCAGTGAATCCCCCTCGGACAGGGGAACCTTCTACGAGCAGTACTTC. Encoded protein: CASSESPSDRGTFYEQYF.